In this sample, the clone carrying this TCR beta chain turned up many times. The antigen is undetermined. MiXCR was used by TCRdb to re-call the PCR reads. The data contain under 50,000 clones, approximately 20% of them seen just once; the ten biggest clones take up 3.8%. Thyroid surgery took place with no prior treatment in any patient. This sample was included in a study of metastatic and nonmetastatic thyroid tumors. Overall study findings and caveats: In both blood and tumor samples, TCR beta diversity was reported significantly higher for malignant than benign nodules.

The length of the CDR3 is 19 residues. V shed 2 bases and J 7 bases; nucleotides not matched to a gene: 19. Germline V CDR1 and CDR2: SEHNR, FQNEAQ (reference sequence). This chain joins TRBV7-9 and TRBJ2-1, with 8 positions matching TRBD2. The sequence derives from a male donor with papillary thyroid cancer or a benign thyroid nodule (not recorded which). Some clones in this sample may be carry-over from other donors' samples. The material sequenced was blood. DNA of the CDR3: TGTGCCAGCAGCTTAAATCCCATCGGGGGGGAACGGGGGTGGAATGAGCAGTTCTTC. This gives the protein CASSLNPIGGERGWNEQFF.